One sample yielded the 16 T cell receptor beta chains listed below, sequenced in a study of blood T cell repertoires in COVID-19. The data were produced by immunoSEQ multiplex PCR, yet TCRdb's version contains in-frame clones alone and is incomplete. The sample includes some 160,000 clones, 79% of them seen just once. The source material was peripheral blood. Receptor source: a man aged 45-65 years with active or convalescent COVID-19.

This clone came up once. Relative to the germline gene, one junction end is altered; a read error may explain this. The J gene is TRBJ2-6, the V gene TRBV7-3; D perhaps matches TRBD2 (5 bases). Germline values: CDR1 SGHTA, CDR2 FQGTGA. The CDR3 consists of 16 residues. CDR3 sequence (DNA): TGTGTCAGCAGCCTGCTGGCGGGTTTCGGGGCCAACGTCCTGACTTTC. This codes for CVSSLLAGFGANVLTF.

The chain is built from TRBV18 and TRBJ1-1, with 9 bases lining up with TRBD1. V was pared by 2 bases and J by 1 base, with 5 bases of the junction left unmatched. The germline V gene has CDR1 KGHSH and CDR2 LQKENI. This CDR3 contains 16 residues. The CDR3 reads CASSPDRGEGNTEAFF. The CDR3, as DNA: TGTGCCAGCTCACCAGACAGGGGGGAGGGGAACACTGAAGCTTTCTTT.

The V and J genes are TRBV18 and TRBJ2-2; 9 nucleotides agree with TRBD1. CDR3 length: 15 residues. The J segment lost 4 bases and the V segment lost 5 bases, leaving 5 bases of the junction unmatched. CDR1 KGHSH and CDR2 LQKENI come from the germline V gene. The CDR3 spells CASSVGTGITGELFF. For the CDR3, the DNA is TGTGCCAGCTCAGTCGGGACAGGGATCACCGGGGAGCTGTTTTTT.

The chain uses TRBV25-1 and TRBJ2-3; TRBD2 matches 7 bases. CDR1 is MGHDK, CDR2 SYGVNS, per germline. Losses at the gene ends were 2 bases for V and 4 bases for J; bases not matched to a gene: 15. This CDR3 is 18 amino acids long. The CDR3 loop is CASSEAGEWELAPDTQYF. In nucleotides, the CDR3 is TGTGCCAGCAGTGAAGCGGGGGAGTGGGAGCTAGCTCCAGATACGCAGTATTTT.

The V call is TRBV5-1, the J call TRBJ2-7, with TRBD1 as a possible D gene (6 bases). CDR3 length equals 14 residues. V lost 1 base and J 2 bases, leaving 10 bases between the germline ends. Germline CDR1 SGHRS, CDR2 YFSETQ. This chain's CDR3 is CASSLTTGTYEQYF. The CDR3 bases are TGCGCCAGCAGCTTGACGACAGGAACCTACGAGCAGTACTTC.

The rearrangement links TRBV12-3 or TRBV12-4 to TRBJ1-2, with 9 positions matching TRBD1. This CDR3 is 13 amino acids long. V trimming: 5 bases; J trimming: 5 bases; junction bases outside the gene matches: 3. CDR3 sequence: CASSLGQGYGYTF. CDR3 nucleotide sequence: TGTGCCAGCAGTCTTGGACAGGGGTATGGCTACACCTTC.

The chain joins TRBV12-3 or TRBV12-4 to TRBJ1-2, with 8 bases identical to TRBD1. CDR3 size: 11 residues. After removal of 8 bases from V and 8 bases from J, the junction contained 4 bases not matched to a gene. This chain's CDR3 is CASSQGAGYTF. The CDR3 DNA sequence: TGTGCCAGCTCTCAGGGGGCAGGCTACACCTTC.

This chain connects TRBV5-1 to TRBJ1-3; D not resolved. This CDR3 comprises 16 residues. Germline V lookup: CDR1 SGHRS, CDR2 YFSETQ. V was pared by 4 bases and J by 0 bases, with 14 bases between. The chain's CDR3 is CASSRSGQNSGNTIYF. In DNA, the CDR3 is TGCGCCAGCAGCCGCTCTGGTCAGAACTCTGGAAACACCATATATTTT.

This chain connects TRBV29-1 to TRBJ1-4, with 8 bases matching TRBD1. The V segment lost 7 bases and the J segment 8 bases; nucleotides outside the gene matches: 9. The germline V gene encodes CDR1 SQVTM and CDR2 ANQGSEA. This CDR3 is built from 13 residues. This chain's CDR3 is CSGRTGQGEKLFF. CDR3 nucleotides: TGCAGCGGACGGACAGGGCAGGGGGAAAAACTGTTTTTT.

The CDR3 DNA reads as TGTGCCAGTATCGGACTAGCGGGAGACTCCGATACGCAGTATTTT. It encodes CASIGLAGDSDTQYF. This chain joins TRBV19 and TRBJ2-3; 13 positions agree with TRBD2. CDR3 length: 15 amino acids. Germline CDR1 and CDR2: LNHDA and SQIVND (reference sequence). V lost 7 bases to trimming and J lost 6 bases; unmatched junction nucleotides: 7.

The chain couples TRBV10-1 to TRBJ2-1, with 8 bases matching TRBD1. Germline loops: CDR1 WNHNN, CDR2 SYGVQD (reference sequence). The CDR3 has 14 residues. Germline trimming cut 7 bases from V and 7 bases from J; bases unmatched to any gene: 9. CDR3 in amino acids: CASNPGTGWNEQFF. CDR3 nucleotides: TGCGCCAGCAACCCCGGGACAGGTTGGAATGAGCAGTTCTTC.

This clone showed up just a few times. CDR3 sequence (DNA): TGCGCCAGCAGCTTGACTACATTGAACTATGGCTACACCTTC. Translating it yields CASSLTTLNYGYTF. The gene calls are TRBV5-1 and TRBJ1-2; no firm D call. Germline V CDR1 and CDR2: SGHRS, YFSETQ. V was pared by 1 base and J by 2 bases, with 9 bases between. The CDR3 totals 14 residues.

J is TRBJ2-4 and V is TRBV9; 9 bases align to TRBD2. The J segment lost 8 bases and the V segment lost 3 bases, leaving 9 bases of the junction unmatched. Germline CDR1 and CDR2: SGDLS and YYNGEE. This CDR3 contains 15 residues. The chain's CDR3 is CASSAMPSGNDIQYF. CDR3 DNA sequence: TGTGCCAGCAGCGCTATGCCTAGCGGGAATGACATTCAGTACTTC.

The CDR3 here is CASSPGLDFTDTQYF. DNA for the CDR3: TGTGCCAGCAGCCCGGGACTAGATTTCACAGATACGCAGTATTTT. The V and J genes are TRBV11-1 and TRBJ2-3, with TRBD2 matching 8 bases. Germline V gene sequence: CDR1 SGHAT, CDR2 FQDESV (reference sequence). The ends lost 5 bases at V and 2 bases at J; junction bases unmatched: 6. The CDR3 consists of 15 residues.

A single count supports this clone. The rearrangement joins TRBV7-2 to TRBJ1-3, with D possibly matching TRBD1 (6 bases). Germline V gene lookup returns CDR1 SGHTA and CDR2 FQGNSA. The CDR3 has 17 residues. Deletions cut 1 base from V and 0 bases from J, with 13 bases between. CDR3 sequence (DNA): TGTGCCAGCAGCTTAGGGGACGGGGGGCGCTCTGGAAACACCATATATTTT. Its protein product is CASSLGDGGRSGNTIYF.

The J gene is TRBJ2-3, the V gene TRBV7-7, with 8 bases matching TRBD1. The CDR3 sequence is 15 residues long. CDR1 is SSHAT and CDR2 is FNYEAQ in the germline V gene (reference sequence). Trimming took 5 bases from V and 0 from J; bases not matched to a gene: 4. CDR3 DNA: TGTGCCAGCAGCCCCCGGACAGGGAGCACAGATACGCAGTATTTT. Protein: CASSPRTGSTDTQYF.